Each of the 25 T cell receptor beta chains below was sequenced from the same sample in a study of T cells in Graves' hyperthyroidism and ophthalmopathy. Using RNA transcripts as the source, TCR beta CDR3 regions were amplified. The HTBI primer set served for first-round RT-PCR of the TCR CDR3. MiXCR was run by TCRdb on the multiplex PCR reads, yielding one entry per CDR3 protein. The sample contains fewer than 500,000 distinct CDR3 sequences, roughly 13% of which appear only once. The sample comprised blood. The source of these receptors is a man aged 25 to 45 with Graves' hyperthyroidism that later progressed to Graves' ophthalmopathy.

This chain uses TRBV24-1 with TRBJ1-5; D not resolved. The CDR3 is made up of 13 amino acids. V was shortened by 3 bases and J by 6 bases, with 8 bases between the two germline ends. CDR1 is KGHDR, CDR2 SFDVKD, per germline. The CDR3 coding sequence is TGTGCCACCAGTGATGATGGGTTTCAGCCCCAGCATTTT. Its protein product is CATSDDGFQPQHF.

This clonotype was seen many times. The chain carries TRBV5-1 and TRBJ2-3; TRBD2 agrees at 9 bases. The J segment lost 4 bases and the V segment lost 3 bases, leaving 3 bases of the junction unmatched. Germline V lookup: CDR1 SGHRS, CDR2 YFSETQ. The CDR3 spans 14 residues. The CDR3 DNA sequence: TGCGCCAGCAGCTCCGGGACTAGCCCAGATACGCAGTATTTT. This translates into CASSSGTSPDTQYF.

This clonotype has a handful of counts. This chain links TRBV6-5 with TRBJ1-3; maybe TRBD1 (6 bases). The V gene lost 0 bases and the J gene lost 0 bases, with 12 bases spanning the gap. The germline gives CDR1 MNHEY, CDR2 SVGAGI. The CDR3 loop spans 17 amino acids. The CDR3 DNA reads as TGTGCCAGCAGTTACTCGGGACACGTCCGCTCTGGAAACACCATATATTTT. This codes for CASSYSGHVRSGNTIYF.

This clonotype came up a few times. This rearrangement joins TRBV14 to TRBJ2-2; D possibly corresponds to TRBD1 (6 bases). V was pared by 3 bases and J by 5 bases, with 13 bases between. This CDR3 region has 15 residues. Germline CDR1 SGHDN, CDR2 FVKESK. CDR3 sequence: CASSQLRGKTGELFF. The CDR3 DNA follows: TGTGCCAGCAGCCAGCTCAGGGGCAAGACCGGGGAGCTGTTTTTT.

This clonotype has at least ten counts. The gene calls are TRBV28 and TRBJ2-7, with TRBD1 as a possible D gene (6 bases). This CDR3 spans 18 amino acids. Germline-derived CDR1 and CDR2 are MDHEN and SYDVKM. The V gene lost 4 bases and the J gene lost 3 bases, with 25 bases spanning the gap. The CDR3: CASSSGTRGSTDLYEQYF. The CDR3 region has the DNA TGTGCCAGCAGTTCGGGTACCAGGGGTAGTACCGATCTCTACGAGCAGTACTTC.

A word on this clonotype: The junction shows a germline mismatch at one end, possibly a read error. The V call is TRBV6-5, the J call TRBJ1-1; D is perhaps TRBD1 (5 bases). Germline V gene data show CDR1 as MNHEY and CDR2 as SVGAGI. The CDR3 spans 14 residues. The CDR3 DNA follows: TGTGCCAGCAGTTACGGGACTACTAACACTGATGCTTTCTTT. Encoded protein: CASSYGTTNTDAFF.

This clonotype occurred many times. The chain carries TRBV6-1 and TRBJ2-7; perhaps D is TRBD1 or TRBD2 (6 bases each). V was shortened by 6 bases and J by 5 bases, with 26 bases between the two germline ends. The CDR3 consists of 17 residues. Germline-derived CDR1 and CDR2 are MNHNS and SASEGT. The CDR3 spells CASRDGRGGKGGDEQYF. The CDR3 nucleotides read TGTGCCAGCAGGGACGGGCGGGGAGGCAAAGGGGGAGACGAGCAGTACTTC.

This clonotype appeared a few times. The genes are TRBV6-2 or TRBV6-3 and TRBJ1-2; D not certain. This CDR3 has 13 residues. V lost 2 bases to trimming and J lost 4 bases, with 8 bases between them. The germline gives CDR1 MNHEY, CDR2 SVGEGT. The CDR3, as DNA: TGTGCCAGCAGTTACGACGGGTCCTATGGCTACACCTTC. Translating it yields CASSYDGSYGYTF.

This clonotype occurred many times. The gene calls are TRBV20-1 and TRBJ2-5, with 10 bases matching TRBD2. The CDR3 extends over 11 amino acids. J gave up 4 bases and V 7 bases, and 0 bases lay outside the gene matches. CDR1 and CDR2 (germline): DFQATT, SNEGSKA (reference sequence). CDR3 sequence: CSERGGETQYF. CDR3 in DNA: TGCAGTGAGCGGGGGGGAGAGACCCAGTACTTC.

This clonotype was seen repeatedly, ten times or more. The J gene is TRBJ2-3, the V gene TRBV20-1; no definite D call. V lost 0 bases and J 0 bases, leaving 7 bases between the germline ends. The CDR3 totals 14 residues. The germline gives CDR1 DFQATT, CDR2 SNEGSKA (reference sequence). The CDR3 DNA sequence: TGCAGTGCTAGAGATCCAAGTAGCACAGATACGCAGTATTTT. Translating gives CSARDPSSTDTQYF.

The sample holds many counts of this clonotype. The gene calls are TRBV5-1 and TRBJ1-2; D is possibly TRBD1 (5 bases). CDR1 is SGHRS, CDR2 YFSETQ, per germline. Between the trimmed V and J ends, which lost 0 bases and 4 bases, there was a span of 10 bases. This CDR3 is 14 amino acids long. Here the CDR3 reads CASSLVRAFYGYTF. The CDR3 DNA follows: TGCGCCAGCAGCTTGGTCAGGGCCTTCTATGGCTACACCTTC.

The V call is TRBV2, the J call TRBJ2-1; D is unresolved. Per the germline V gene, CDR1 is SNHLY and CDR2 is FYNNEI. The CDR3 runs 15 residues. V dropped 7 bases and J dropped 0 bases, with 13 bases sitting between them. CDR3 amino acids: CASILTLGSYNEQFF. The CDR3 DNA is TGTGCCAGCATCCTTACACTCGGCTCCTACAATGAGCAGTTCTTC. The full variable domain, rest sourced from reference TRBV2 and TRBJ2-1, is EPEVTQTPSHQVTQMGQEVILRCVPISNHLYFYWYRQILGQKVEFLVSFYNNEISEKSEIFDDQFSVERPDGSNFTLKIRSTKLEDSAMYFCASILTLGSYNEQFFGPGTRLTVL.

This clonotype was observed a handful of times. The rearrangement uses TRBV9 and TRBJ1-2; perhaps TRBD1 as D (6 bases). Germline CDR1 reads SGDLS; CDR2 reads YYNGEE. CDR3 length equals 16 residues. V gave up 2 bases and J gave up 3 bases, with 17 bases separating them. CDR3 DNA sequence: TGTGCCAGCAGCGTCCGGGAGGGGGTGTTTCACTATGGCTACACCTTC. Translating gives CASSVREGVFHYGYTF.

This rearrangement joins TRBV29-1 to TRBJ2-7; maybe TRBD2 (5 bases). Trimming left V 0 bases short and J 6 bases short, with 15 bases between. CDR3 size: 14 residues. Germline assignment: CDR1 SQVTM and CDR2 ANQGSEA. The CDR3 sequence: CSVEDPGVGVEQYF. The CDR3 nucleotides read TGCAGCGTTGAAGATCCCGGGGTCGGTGTCGAGCAGTACTTC.

The chain couples TRBV7-3 to TRBJ2-5, with 7 positions matching TRBD2. The germline V gene has CDR1 SGHTA and CDR2 FQGTGA. The CDR3 extends over 14 amino acids. The J segment lost 5 bases and the V segment lost 3 bases, leaving 6 bases of the junction unmatched. CDR3 bases: TGTGCCAGCAGCTTGACTAGCCGGGGGGAGACCCAGTACTTC. Encoded protein: CASSLTSRGETQYF.

The CDR3 loop is CASSLGIRGGDYNEQFF. DNA for the CDR3: TGTGCCAGCAGCTTAGGGATCCGGGGGGGCGACTACAATGAGCAGTTCTTC. The chain is built from TRBV11-2 and TRBJ2-1; 8 positions match TRBD2. The CDR3 covers 17 residues. Germline lookup yields CDR1 SGHAT and CDR2 FQNNGV. V trimming: 1 base; J trimming: 3 bases; junction bases outside the gene matches: 8.

This clonotype was found many times. This chain connects TRBV6-1 to TRBJ2-7; weak D call: TRBD1 (6 bases). The CDR3 covers 13 residues. The ends were cut back, 8 bases at V and 3 bases at J, with 14 bases in the middle. Germline CDR1 and CDR2: MNHNS and SASEGT. The CDR3 bases are TGTGCCAGCGGAGGACAGAGATACTACGAGCAGTACTTC. It is translated as CASGGQRYYEQYF.

Points on this clonotype: A read error is possible here, since a much larger clone lies one base away. The gene calls are TRBV28 and TRBJ2-5, with 12 bases lining up with TRBD1. Matching the DNA end better, TRBJ2-1 makes the J call doubtful. Looked up from germline, CDR1 is MDHEN and CDR2 is SYDVKM. This CDR3 region has 15 residues. CDR3 sequence: CASRRDRGLWETQFF. In DNA, the CDR3 is TGTGCCAGCAGACGGGACAGGGGGCTCTGGGAGACCCAGTTCTTC.

This clonotype was observed a single time. This chain links TRBV7-6 with TRBJ1-4, with D possibly matching TRBD1 (6 bases). CDR1 and CDR2 from the germline V gene are SGHVS and FNYEAQ. The CDR3 runs 13 residues. V was cut by 5 bases and J by 8 bases, with 12 bases left in between. The CDR3 DNA is TGTGCCAGCAGCCAGCCCCAGGGGGAAAAACTGTTTTTT. Protein sequence: CASSQPQGEKLFF.

This clonotype was seen many times. The chain recombines TRBV6-5 with TRBJ1-1; D gene uncertain. The CDR3 is made up of 14 amino acids. Germline loops: CDR1 MNHEY, CDR2 SVGAGI. Trimming shortened V by 2 bases and J by 4 bases, and 11 bases separated the two germline ends. CDR3 region: CASSYGSGRTEAFF. CDR3 coding DNA: TGTGCCAGCAGTTACGGGTCAGGCCGCACTGAAGCTTTCTTT.

This clonotype was counted only a few times. The rearrangement uses TRBV4-2 and TRBJ2-5; 10 nucleotides line up with TRBD2. The V segment lost 0 bases and the J segment 5 bases; nucleotides outside the gene matches: 6. Per the germline V gene, CDR1 is LGHNA and CDR2 is YNFKEQ. The CDR3 is 16 amino acids. CDR3 sequence reads: CASSQDHGLAVETQYF. As DNA, the CDR3 is TGTGCCAGCAGCCAAGATCACGGACTAGCGGTTGAGACCCAGTACTTC.

This clonotype was counted ten times or more. The rearrangement uses TRBV28 and TRBJ1-3; tentative D call: TRBD1 (5 bases). This CDR3 has 14 amino acids. Germline CDR1 is MDHEN and CDR2 is SYDVKM. V gave up 10 bases and J gave up 0 bases, with 13 bases separating them. CDR3 region: CATGWRGSGNTIYF. The CDR3, as DNA: TGTGCCACCGGGTGGAGGGGCTCTGGAAACACCATATATTTT.

This clonotype has a count of ten or more. The chain combines TRBV9 with TRBJ2-5; 7 bases are a match to TRBD2. This CDR3 has 14 residues. Germline V gives CDR1 SGDLS, CDR2 YYNGEE. V shed 4 bases, J shed 5 bases, and the junction held 8 bases outside the gene matches. This CDR3 is CASSPLLLAETQYF. The CDR3 nucleotides read TGTGCCAGCAGCCCCCTCTTACTAGCGGAGACCCAGTACTTC.

J is TRBJ1-1 and V is TRBV7-8, with D maybe TRBD1 (5 bases). Trimming removed 5 bases at V and 0 bases at J, with 13 bases between. Germline loops: CDR1 SGHVS, CDR2 FQNEAQ. The CDR3 covers 15 residues. This CDR3 is CASSIYRSLNTEAFF. CDR3 sequence (DNA): TGTGCCAGCAGCATCTACAGGAGTTTGAACACTGAAGCTTTCTTT.

The V call is TRBV27, the J call TRBJ2-7; 9 nucleotides match TRBD2. The CDR3 runs to 16 residues. The J segment lost 1 base and the V segment lost 3 bases, leaving 7 bases of the junction unmatched. Germline CDR1 reads MNHEY; CDR2 reads SMNVEV (reference sequence). The DNA for the CDR3 is TGTGCCAGCAGTTTCCGATCTAGCGGGGTTTCCTACGAGCAGTACTTC. This gives the protein CASSFRSSGVSYEQYF.